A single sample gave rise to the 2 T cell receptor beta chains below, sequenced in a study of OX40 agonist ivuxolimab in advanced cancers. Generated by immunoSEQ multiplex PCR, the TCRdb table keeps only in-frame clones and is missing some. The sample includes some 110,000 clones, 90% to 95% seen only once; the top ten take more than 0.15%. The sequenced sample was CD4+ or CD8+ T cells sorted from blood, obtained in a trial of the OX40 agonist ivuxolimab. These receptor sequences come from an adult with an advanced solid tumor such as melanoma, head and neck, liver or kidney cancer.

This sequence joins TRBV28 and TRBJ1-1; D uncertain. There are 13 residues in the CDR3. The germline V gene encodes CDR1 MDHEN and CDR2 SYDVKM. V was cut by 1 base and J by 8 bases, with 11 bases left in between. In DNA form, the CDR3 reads TGTGCCAGCAGTTTATCCAGGTCCCTGGAAGCTTTCTTT. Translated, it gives CASSLSRSLEAFF.

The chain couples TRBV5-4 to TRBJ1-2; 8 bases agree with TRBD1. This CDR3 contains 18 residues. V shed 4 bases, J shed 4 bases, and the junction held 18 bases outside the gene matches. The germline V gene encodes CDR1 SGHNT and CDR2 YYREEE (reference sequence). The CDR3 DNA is TGTGCCAGCAGCAGCCCAGGGGGCAGGCCTGTAGTCGGCTATGGCTACACCTTC. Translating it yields CASSSPGGRPVVGYGYTF.